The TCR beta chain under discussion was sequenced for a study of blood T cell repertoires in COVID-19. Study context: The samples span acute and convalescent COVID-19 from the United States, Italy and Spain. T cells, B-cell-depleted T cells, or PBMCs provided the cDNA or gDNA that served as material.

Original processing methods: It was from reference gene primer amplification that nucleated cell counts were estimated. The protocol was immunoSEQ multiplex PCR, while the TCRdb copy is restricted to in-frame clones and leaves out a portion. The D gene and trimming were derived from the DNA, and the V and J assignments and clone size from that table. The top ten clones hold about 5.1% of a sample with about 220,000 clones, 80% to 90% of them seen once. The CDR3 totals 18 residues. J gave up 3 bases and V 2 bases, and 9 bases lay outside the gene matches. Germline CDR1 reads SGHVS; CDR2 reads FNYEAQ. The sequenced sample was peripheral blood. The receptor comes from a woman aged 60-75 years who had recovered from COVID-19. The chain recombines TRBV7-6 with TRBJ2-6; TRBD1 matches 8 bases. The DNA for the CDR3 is TGTGCCAGCAGCTTATCGCCAGGGGGCGCGGGTGGGGCCAACGTCCTGACTTTC. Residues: CASSLSPGGAGGANVLTF.